This T cell receptor beta chain was identified during a study of T cell responses to AZD1222 COVID-19 vaccine. General study results and limits: Donors skewed white British and female; clonal diversity was possibly underestimated.

This clone has a single count. Its antigen is not identified. Clones were read by immunoSEQ multiplex PCR, and TCRdb kept only the in-frame ones, dropping some. The sample has approximately 100,000 clones, roughly 90% seen once. The specimen was peripheral blood, collected on day 0 of AZD1222 vaccination. The clonotype was recovered from an adult in good health.

The DNA for the CDR3 is TGTGCCAGCAGGAAACAGGGGGTTAACACTGAAGCTTTCTTT. Protein sequence: CASRKQGVNTEAFF. The gene calls are TRBV27 and TRBJ1-1; 8 bases are a match to TRBD1. Germline CDR1 and CDR2: MNHEY and SMNVEV (reference sequence). With V trimmed by 6 bases and J by 2 bases, 5 bases remained unmatched. This CDR3 comprises 14 residues.